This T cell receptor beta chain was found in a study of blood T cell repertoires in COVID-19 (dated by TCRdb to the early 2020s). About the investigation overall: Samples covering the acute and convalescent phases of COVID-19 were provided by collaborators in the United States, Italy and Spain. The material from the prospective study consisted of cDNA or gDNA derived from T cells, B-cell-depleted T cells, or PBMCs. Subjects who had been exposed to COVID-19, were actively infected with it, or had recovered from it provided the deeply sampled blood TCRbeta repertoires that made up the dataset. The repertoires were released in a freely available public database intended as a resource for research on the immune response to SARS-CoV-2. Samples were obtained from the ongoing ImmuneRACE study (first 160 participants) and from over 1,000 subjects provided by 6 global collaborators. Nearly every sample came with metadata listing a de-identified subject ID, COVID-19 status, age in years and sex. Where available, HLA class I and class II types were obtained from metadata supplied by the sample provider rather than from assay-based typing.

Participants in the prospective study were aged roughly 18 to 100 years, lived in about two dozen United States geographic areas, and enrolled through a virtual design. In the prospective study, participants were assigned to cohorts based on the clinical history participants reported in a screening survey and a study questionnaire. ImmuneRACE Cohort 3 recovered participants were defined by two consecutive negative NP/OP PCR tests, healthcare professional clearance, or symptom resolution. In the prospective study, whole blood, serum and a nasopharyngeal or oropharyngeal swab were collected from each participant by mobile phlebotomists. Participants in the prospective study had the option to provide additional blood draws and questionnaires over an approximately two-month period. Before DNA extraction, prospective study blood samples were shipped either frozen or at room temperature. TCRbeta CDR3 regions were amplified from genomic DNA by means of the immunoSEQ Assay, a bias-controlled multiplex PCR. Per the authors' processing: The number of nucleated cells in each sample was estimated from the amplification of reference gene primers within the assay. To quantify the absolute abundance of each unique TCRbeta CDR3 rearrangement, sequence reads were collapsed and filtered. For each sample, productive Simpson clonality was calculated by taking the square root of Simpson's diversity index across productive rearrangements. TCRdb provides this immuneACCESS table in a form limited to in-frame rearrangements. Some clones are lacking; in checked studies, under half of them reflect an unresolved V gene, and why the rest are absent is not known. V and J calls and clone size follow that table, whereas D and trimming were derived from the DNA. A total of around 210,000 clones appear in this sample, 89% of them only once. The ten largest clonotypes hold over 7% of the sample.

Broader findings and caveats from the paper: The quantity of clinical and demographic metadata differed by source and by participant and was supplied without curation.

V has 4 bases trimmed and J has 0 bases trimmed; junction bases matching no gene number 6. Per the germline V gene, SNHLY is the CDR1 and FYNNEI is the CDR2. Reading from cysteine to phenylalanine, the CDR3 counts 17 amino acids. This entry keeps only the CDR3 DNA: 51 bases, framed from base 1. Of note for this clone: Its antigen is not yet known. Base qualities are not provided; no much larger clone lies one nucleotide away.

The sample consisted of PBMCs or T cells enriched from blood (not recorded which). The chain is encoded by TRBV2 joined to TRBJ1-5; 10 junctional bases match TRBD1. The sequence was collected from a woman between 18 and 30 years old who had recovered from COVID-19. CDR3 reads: CASSARGQGVSNQPQHF. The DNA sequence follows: TGTGCCAGCAGTGCCCGAGGACAGGGGGTTAGCAATCAGCCCCAGCATTTT. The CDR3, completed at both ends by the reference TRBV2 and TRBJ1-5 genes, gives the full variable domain EPEVTQTPSHQVTQMGQEVILRCVPISNHLYFYWYRQILGQKVEFLVSFYNNEISEKSEIFDDQFSVERPDGSNFTLKIRSTKLEDSAMYFCASSARGQGVSNQPQHFGDGTRLSIL.